A single sample gave rise to the 23 T cell receptor beta chains below, sequenced in a study of Tregs in tolerant kidney transplant recipients. Assay: immunoSEQ multiplex PCR; the TCRdb copy retains only in-frame clones and omits some. The sample has about 30,000 clones. The sample was CD8+ T cells from blood, taken before the transplant. These receptors came from a human donor who received a combined kidney and bone marrow transplant.

In the case of this clone: The read falls 3 residues short of the CDR3 end, and the missing part is taken from the germline J gene. This chain connects TRBV5-1 to TRBJ1-1, with D uncertain. Germline values: CDR1 SGHRS, CDR2 YFSETQ. The V end was cut by 0 bases, the J end by 1 base, with 10 bases between. The CDR3 is made up of 15 amino acids. The sequenced part of the CDR3 DNA is TGCGCCAGCAGCTTGGTGGGCATAGGGAACACTGAA. Its translation is CASSLVGIGNTE. The CDR3 in its entirety is CASSLVGIGNTEAFF. Using reference TRBV5-1 and TRBJ1-1 for the parts outside the CDR3, the full variable domain is KAGVTQTPRYLIKTRGQQVTLSCSPISGHRSVSWYQQTPGQGLQFLFEYFSETQRNKGNFPGRFSGRQFSNSRSEMNVSTLELGDSALYLCASSLVGIGNTEAFFGQGTRLTVV.

Concerning this clone: The sequence runs out 3 residues before the end of the CDR3; the remainder is reconstructed from the germline J gene. This chain connects TRBV30 to TRBJ2-1, with D possibly matching TRBD2 (7 bases). V gave up 0 bases and J gave up 9 bases, with 12 bases separating them. The CDR3 is 13 amino acids. Germline lookup yields CDR1 GTSNPN and CDR2 SVGIG (reference sequence). CDR3 sequence: CAWSVGGGGEQFF. The DNA read from the CDR3 is TGTGCCTGGAGTGTAGGGGGAGGGGGTGAG.

Note on this clone: The read finishes 3 residues shy of the CDR3 end, and the germline J gene is used to complete it. The chain is built from TRBV6-1 and TRBJ2-3, with a possible D match to TRBD1 (6 bases). Trimming stripped 2 bases from V and 2 bases from J, with 14 bases between. The CDR3 has 16 residues. CDR1 is MNHNS, CDR2 SASEGT, per germline. The CDR3 DNA, read in part, is TGTGCCAGCAGTGAAATTCAAGGGGGTTACACAGATACG. It encodes CASSEIQGGYTDT. The full CDR3 protein reads CASSEIQGGYTDTQYF.

In the case of this clone: Read data end 3 residues before the CDR3 end; the end is taken from the germline J gene. V gene TRBV7-9 combines with J gene TRBJ2-7; TRBD2 matches 8 bases. Germline V gene sequence: CDR1 SEHNR, CDR2 FQNEAQ (reference sequence). The V and J ends lost 4 bases and 3 bases, in that order; junction bases with no gene match: 5. CDR3 length: 14 amino acids. The sequenced CDR3 bases are TGTGCCAGCAGCTCCCTAGCGGGCCGCTACGAG. The encoded protein is CASSSLAGRYE. The whole CDR3 sequence is CASSSLAGRYEQYF.

Points on this clone: The missing CDR3 end, 3 residues past where the read stops, is filled in from the germline J gene. The chain combines TRBV7-6 with TRBJ2-1; TRBD2 agrees at 12 bases. V was pared by 1 base and J by 9 bases, with 10 bases of the junction left unmatched. CDR1 and CDR2 from the germline V gene are SGHVS and FNYEAQ. This CDR3 has 17 residues. The sequenced CDR3 bases are TGTGCCAGCAGCTTAGGGACCCTCCTGACTAGCGGGAGTGAG. Translation: CASSLGTLLTSGSE. The entire CDR3 is CASSLGTLLTSGSEQFF.

Concerning this clone: Read coverage stops 3 residues before the CDR3 terminus; the germline J gene supplies the remainder. This chain uses TRBV29-1 with TRBJ2-7, with D possibly matching TRBD2 (6 bases). The CDR3 spans 13 residues. Germline V lookup: CDR1 SQVTM, CDR2 ANQGSEA. The V gene lost 6 bases and the J gene lost 0 bases, with 12 bases spanning the gap. Partial CDR3 DNA: TGCAGCGTCTCTGGACTAAACTCCTACGAG. Protein product: CSVSGLNSYE. The whole CDR3 region reads CSVSGLNSYEQYF.

In the case of this clone: The read ends 3 residues early relative to the CDR3; the germline J gene fills the gap. The V and J genes are TRBV6-2 or TRBV6-3 and TRBJ2-2; TRBD1 might be the D (5 bases). Germline CDR1 MNHEY, CDR2 SVGEGT. The V end lost 11 bases, the J end lost 7 bases, and 11 bases lay between the germline ends. The CDR3 consists of 11 residues. The DNA read from the CDR3 is TGTGCCGCCGGTCAGGGCGGGGAG. Amino acid sequence: CAAGQGGE. The entire CDR3 is CAAGQGGELFF.

Remarks on this clone: Sequencing ends 3 residues short of the CDR3 end; the germline J gene provides the rest. The chain combines TRBV20-1 with TRBJ2-7; TRBD1 agrees at 7 bases. Germline CDR1 and CDR2: DFQATT and SNEGSKA (reference sequence). V dropped 3 bases and J dropped 1; count of bases not matched to a gene: 3. The CDR3 sequence is 13 residues long. The sequenced part of the CDR3 DNA is TGCAGTGCTAGGGACAGGTATTCCTACGAG. Translation: CSARDRYSYE. The CDR3 reads in full as CSARDRYSYEQYF.

A note on this clone: The sequence runs out 3 residues before the end of the CDR3; the remainder is reconstructed from the germline J gene. The gene calls are TRBV29-1 and TRBJ2-3; possible D gene TRBD1, 6 bases. Trimming took 7 bases from V and 0 from J, leaving 14 bases between them. The CDR3 is 14 residues long. In germline, CDR1 is SQVTM, CDR2 ANQGSEA. Partial CDR3 DNA: TGCAGCGCCCTAGGGACAATCAGCACAGATACG. It is translated as CSALGTISTDT. In full, the CDR3 reads CSALGTISTDTQYF.

As to this clone: The observed sequence ends 3 residues before the CDR3 terminus, with the missing tail filled in from the germline J gene. The rearrangement joins TRBV20-1 to TRBJ1-1; D is undetermined. This CDR3 comprises 14 residues. The germline V and J ends were trimmed by 5 bases and 0 bases, with 13 bases remaining between them. CDR1 DFQATT and CDR2 SNEGSKA come from the germline V gene (reference sequence). The sequenced CDR3 bases are TGCAGTGCTCCGACCCGCGGGGTGAACACTGAA. Protein product: CSAPTRGVNTE. The full CDR3 reads CSAPTRGVNTEAFF.

With regard to this clone: The read is 3 residues too short to cover the CDR3 end, so that end is filled in from the germline J gene. The genes are TRBV2 and TRBJ1-5; tentatively, D is TRBD1 (6 bases). V shed 7 bases and J shed 0 bases, with 19 bases lying between them. The V gene's germline CDR1 is SNHLY and CDR2 FYNNEI. CDR3 length equals 17 residues. The sequenced part of the CDR3 DNA is TGTGCCAGCACCGACCTCGGGACACCTTATAGCAATCAGCCC. Protein product: CASTDLGTPYSNQP. The whole CDR3 region reads CASTDLGTPYSNQPQHF.

Concerning this clone itself: The missing CDR3 end, 3 residues past where the read stops, is filled in from the germline J gene. J is TRBJ1-1 and V is TRBV6-2 or TRBV6-3; weak D call: TRBD1 (6 bases). Trimming took off 5 bases at V and 3 bases at J, with 10 bases between the two ends. The germline V gene has CDR1 MNHEY and CDR2 SVGEGT. The CDR3 runs 13 residues. The covered CDR3 bases are TGTGCCAGCAGTGACGGACAGTACACTGAA. Translation gives CASSDGQYTE. The full-length CDR3 reads as CASSDGQYTEAFF.

With respect to this clone: The sequence runs out 3 residues before the end of the CDR3; the remainder is reconstructed from the germline J gene. The rearrangement joins TRBV20-1 to TRBJ2-1; 8 bases align to TRBD2. There are 16 residues in the CDR3. J was trimmed by 5 bases and V by 0 bases; bases with no gene match: 9. The germline gives CDR1 DFQATT, CDR2 SNEGSKA (reference sequence). CDR3 protein: CSARDRLAFSNNEQFF. CDR3 DNA, as far as it was read: TGCAGTGCTAGAGACCGACTAGCGTTTAGCAACAATGAG.

To note about this clone: Sequencing ends 3 residues short of the CDR3 end; the germline J gene provides the rest. The gene calls are TRBV5-4 and TRBJ1-2, with D possibly being TRBD1 (5 bases). CDR3 length: 15 residues. V was pared by 7 bases and J by 4 bases, with 20 bases between. The germline V gene encodes CDR1 SGHNT and CDR2 YYREEE (reference sequence). The DNA read from the CDR3 is TGTGCCAGCGGCACCTTGGAGGGACTTATCTATGGC. Amino acid sequence: CASGTLEGLIYG. The complete CDR3 reads CASGTLEGLIYGYTF.

On this clone: The read gets to within 3 residues of the CDR3 end, and the germline J gene fills in the rest. The V call is TRBV30, the J call TRBJ2-7, with 7 bases aligning to TRBD2. The CDR3 runs to 13 residues. The germline CDR1 and CDR2 sequences are GTSNPN and SVGIG (reference sequence). J gave up 3 bases and V 0 bases, and 2 bases lay outside the gene matches. The DNA read from the CDR3 is TGTGCCTGGAGTGTTCTAGCGGTCTACGAG. Its translation: CAWSVLAVYE. The whole CDR3 sequence reads CAWSVLAVYEQYF. The complete variable domain, with remaining parts taken from reference TRBV30 and TRBJ2-7, reads SQTIHQWPATLVQPVGSPLSLECTVEGTSNPNLYWYRQAAGRGLQLLFYSVGIGQISSEVPQNLSASRPQDRQFILSSKKLLLSDSGFYLCAWSVLAVYEQYFGPGTRLTVT.

A note on this clone: Coverage ceases 3 residues before the CDR3 finishes, and the germline J gene fills in the end. The chain recombines TRBV7-8 with TRBJ2-1; 9 nucleotides line up with TRBD2. The CDR3 loop spans 17 amino acids. The V and J ends lost 5 bases and 5 bases, in that order; junction bases with no gene match: 13. Looked up from germline, CDR1 is SGHVS and CDR2 is FQNEAQ. CDR3 DNA (partial): TGTGCCAGCAGCCCTTACCTTCTAGCGGGAATAGACAATGAG. Its translation is CASSPYLLAGIDNE. The full CDR3 protein is CASSPYLLAGIDNEQFF.

On this clone itself: The CDR3 end is not reached by the read, which stops 3 residues before it; the germline J gene fills it in. This chain uses TRBV19 with TRBJ1-4; TRBD1 matches at 7 bases. This CDR3 is built from 14 residues. The V gene end was trimmed by 7 bases and the J gene end by 5 bases; junction bases not matched to a gene: 7. Germline-derived CDR1 and CDR2 are LNHDA and SQIVND (reference sequence). The CDR3 loop is CASTSMDRNEKLFF. The sequenced CDR3 bases are TGTGCCAGTACCTCGATGGACAGGAATGAAAAA.

Concerning this clone: The CDR3 goes on 3 residues after the read ends, and that part is filled in from the germline J gene. The chain is built from TRBV7-9 and TRBJ2-7, with 10 positions matching TRBD2. V trimming: 5 bases; J trimming: 2 bases; junction bases outside the gene matches: 3. Germline values: CDR1 SEHNR, CDR2 FQNEAQ (reference sequence). This CDR3 has 14 residues. CDR3 DNA, as far as it was read: TGTGCCAGCAGCGATACTAGCGGGACCTACGAG. This codes for CASSDTSGTYE. The complete CDR3 protein is CASSDTSGTYEQYF.

On this clone itself: The read ends 3 residues before the CDR3 terminus; that terminus is restored from the germline J gene. This chain connects TRBV19 to TRBJ2-7, with TRBD1 as a possible D gene (5 bases). The CDR3 spans 14 residues. CDR1 is LNHDA, CDR2 SQIVND, per germline (reference sequence). The V gene lost 1 base and the J gene lost 5 bases, with 12 bases spanning the gap. CDR3 sequence: CASSIGGLLHEQYF. The part of the CDR3 DNA that was read is TGTGCCAGTAGTATAGGGGGCCTCCTCCACGAG. Complete variable domain (other parts from reference TRBV19 and TRBJ2-7): DGGITQSPKYLFRKEGQNVTLSCEQNLNHDAMYWYRQDPGQGLRLIYYSQIVNDFQKGDIAEGYSVSREKKESFPLTVTSAQKNPTAFYLCASSIGGLLHEQYFGPGTRLTVT.

A note on this clone: The DNA ends 3 residues before the CDR3 does, and the rest of the CDR3 is filled in from the germline J gene. The chain is built from TRBV19 and TRBJ2-1; 10 bases fit TRBD2. There are 17 residues in the CDR3. J gave up 9 bases and V 2 bases, and 13 bases lay outside the gene matches. Germline CDR1 and CDR2: LNHDA and SQIVND (reference sequence). The CDR3 reads CASSIIGTSVSNSEQFF. CDR3 DNA, as far as it was read: TGTGCCAGTAGTATAATAGGGACTAGCGTTAGTAATAGTGAG.

With regard to this clone: From the germline J gene comes the end of the CDR3, since the read stops 3 residues before it. The chain carries TRBV28 and TRBJ2-1; TRBD1 matches 7 bases. J lost 7 bases, V lost 6 bases, and 9 bases had no gene match. The germline CDR1 and CDR2 sequences are MDHEN and SYDVKM. The CDR3 consists of 14 residues. Incomplete CDR3 DNA: TGTGCCAGCAGCAAAGAGACAGGGATAAATGAG. Protein product: CASSKETGINE. The whole CDR3 region reads CASSKETGINEQFF.

In the case of this clone: The read stops 3 residues short of the end of the CDR3; the missing end is completed from the germline J gene. V is TRBV23-1 and J is TRBJ2-1, with D perhaps matching TRBD1 (6 bases). TRBV23-1 falls under the ORF class, with uncertain function. V was pared by 0 bases and J by 3 bases, with 12 bases between. This CDR3 spans 16 amino acids. The CDR3 DNA, read in part, is TGCGCCAGCAGTCAATCGAATCAGGGGAACTACAATGAG. Protein sequence: CASSQSNQGNYNE. The full-length CDR3 reads as CASSQSNQGNYNEQFF.

With respect to this clone: The CDR3 end is not reached by the read, which stops 3 residues before it; the germline J gene fills it in. The chain employs TRBV6-2 or TRBV6-3 and TRBJ1-1, with 8 bases lining up with TRBD1. With 6 bases clipped from V and 3 bases from J, the junction kept 9 bases outside the gene matches. Germline CDR1 and CDR2: MNHEY and SVGEGT. The CDR3 length is 15 residues. The CDR3 DNA, read in part, is TGTGCCAGCAGGGCCAGGGGGCAGATGGACACTGAA. This gives the protein CASRARGQMDTE. The whole CDR3 protein reads CASRARGQMDTEAFF.